The rows below give T cell receptor beta chains drawn from one sample of a study of neoadjuvant nivolumab and ipilimumab in lung cancer. Profiled with immunoSEQ multiplex PCR; TCRdb holds only in-frame clones, not every one. The sample yields about 1,400 clones, approximately 80% seen once. Sequenced here: tumor tissue, sampled before neoadjuvant nivolumab, alone or with ipilimumab. The receptors shown here come from an adult with non-small cell lung cancer. The CDR3 runs from the conserved cysteine through the conserved F or W. Some rows mark clone size as missing; the rest say once, few, many or name a class of expanded clone.

length: 16
V: TRBV7-8
size: NA
CDR3: CASSTSPAGTYNEQFF

length: 15
V: TRBV28
size: NA
CDR3: CASSLGQGDRNEQFF

length: 14
V: TRBV9
size: few
CDR3: CASSVGQSVYEQYF

length: 14
V: TRBV5-1
size: once
CDR3: CASSLGQGAYEQYF

length: 13
V: TRBV14
size: NA
CDR3: CASSQVSPGEQYF

length: 17
V: TRBV18
size: NA
CDR3: CASSPLRSGQTGNTIYF

length: 14
V: TRBV6-5
size: NA
CDR3: CASRPGNLFDEQFF

length: 20
V: TRBV15
size: NA
CDR3: CATSRDRIQVGGATKNIQYF

length: 15
V: TRBV9
size: NA
CDR3: CASSPRDYNTGELFF

length: 13
V: TRBV7-9
size: few
CDR3: CATRPTLQSEAFF

length: 10
V: TRBV29-1
size: NA
CDR3: CSVGGQPQHF

length: 16
V: TRBV5-4
size: NA
CDR3: CASSSGLLASIGEQYF

length: 14
V: TRBV10-3
size: NA
CDR3: CAISESKVGAELFF